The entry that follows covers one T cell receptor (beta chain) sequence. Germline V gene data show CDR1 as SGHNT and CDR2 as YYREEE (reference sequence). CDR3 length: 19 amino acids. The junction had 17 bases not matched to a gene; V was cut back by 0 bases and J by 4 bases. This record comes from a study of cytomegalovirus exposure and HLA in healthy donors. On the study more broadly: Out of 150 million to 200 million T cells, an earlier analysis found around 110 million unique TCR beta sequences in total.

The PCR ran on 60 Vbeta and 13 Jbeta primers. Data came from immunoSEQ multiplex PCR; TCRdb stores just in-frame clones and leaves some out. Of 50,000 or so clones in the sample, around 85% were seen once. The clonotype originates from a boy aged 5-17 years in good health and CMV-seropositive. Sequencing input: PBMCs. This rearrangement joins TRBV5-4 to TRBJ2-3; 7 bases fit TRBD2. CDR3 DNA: TGTGCCAGCAGCTTGGCCGTGGCGGGGGTCCTTCGAAGGGCAGATACGCAGTATTTT. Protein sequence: CASSLAVAGVLRRADTQYF.